These 2 T cell receptor beta chains were all obtained from the same sample, sequenced in a study of cytomegalovirus exposure and HLA in healthy donors. The PCR had 60 Vbeta and 13 Jbeta primers. TCRdb keeps only in-frame clones here, not all; method: immunoSEQ multiplex PCR. This repertoire shows roughly 140,000 clones, 75% to 85% found once; its top ten account for about 2.5%. Sequences were obtained from PBMCs. These receptors originate from a woman between 18 and 30 years old in good health and CMV-seropositive.

This clone occurred once. The chain carries TRBV11-2 and TRBJ1-1; weak D call: TRBD1 (5 bases). The CDR3 totals 15 residues. Germline V gene lookup returns CDR1 SGHAT and CDR2 FQNNGV. V was shortened by 0 bases and J by 3 bases, with 11 bases between the two germline ends. CDR3: CASSLDRGAYTEAFF. DNA of the CDR3: TGTGCCAGCAGCTTAGATCGCGGGGCGTACACTGAAGCTTTCTTT.

This clone was recorded a few times. The gene calls are TRBV6-1 and TRBJ2-2, with TRBD1 matching over 7 bases. Germline V gene data show CDR1 as MNHNS and CDR2 as SASEGT. Trimming at V came to 3 bases and at J to 5 bases, leaving 9 bases not matched to a gene. The CDR3 is made up of 16 amino acids. CDR3 nucleotides: TGTGCCAGCAGTGACCAGGGGGATGTTAGTACCGGGGAGCTGTTTTTT. Translation gives CASSDQGDVSTGELFF.